This is a list of T cell receptor beta chains from one sample in a study of post-analysis software for immune sequencing data. TCRdb re-called the PCR reads through MiXCR, storing one row per CDR3 protein. This table holds about 820,000 distinct CDR3 sequences, approximately 57% found once. The sequenced material came from blood. The origin of the receptors is a girl aged 5-17 years with multiple sclerosis. Both conserved end residues are part of each CDR3.

v_gene: TRBV20-1; j_gene: TRBJ2-1; CDR3aa: CSARVGTTRNEQFF
v_gene: TRBV7-9; j_gene: TRBJ2-1; CDR3aa: CASSRRDRDGNEQFF
v_gene: TRBV7-2; j_gene: TRBJ2-7; CDR3aa: CASSLGRATTYEQYF
v_gene: TRBV11-2; j_gene: TRBJ1-2; CDR3aa: CASSSSGTSAVYGYTF
v_gene: TRBV29-1; j_gene: TRBJ2-3; CDR3aa: CSVEGRQLPPDTQYF
v_gene: TRBV20-1; j_gene: TRBJ2-5; CDR3aa: CSVLSASGLETQYF
v_gene: TRBV11-1; j_gene: TRBJ1-2; CDR3aa: CASSATSRGISGYTF
v_gene: TRBV29-1; j_gene: TRBJ1-2; CDR3aa: CSVGKRLGYGYTF
v_gene: TRBV7-6; j_gene: NA; CDR3aa: CASSTAPGQGNSEQYF
v_gene: TRBV5-1; j_gene: TRBJ2-3; CDR3aa: CASSPRDGGIDTQYF
v_gene: TRBV20-1; j_gene: TRBJ1-5; CDR3aa: CSARTRHGSNQPQHF
v_gene: TRBV6-5; j_gene: TRBJ2-6; CDR3aa: CASSYSAGGPAGANVLTF